Shown below are 3 T cell receptor beta chains from a single sample sequenced in a study of Ad26.COV2.S vaccination and SARS-CoV-2 variants. Generated by immunoSEQ multiplex PCR, the TCRdb table keeps only in-frame clones and is missing some. This sample yields some 320,000 clones, of which just over 85% are seen a single time; less than 2% belongs to the top ten. Treatment denoted: over 15 received Ad26.COV2.S at low or high dose, single or two shots; 5 received placebo; per-sample allocation not given. Specimens were obtained on day 63 following the first vaccine or placebo injection. Sequences were derived from peripheral blood, sampled in a trial of Ad26.COV2.S vaccine versus placebo. The receptors stem from a person aged 18-60 years who received the Ad26.COV2.S COVID-19 vaccine or a placebo.

This clone was detected only once. The rearrangement links TRBV19 to TRBJ2-4, with D hard to call. The CDR3 contains 17 residues. The V gene's germline CDR1 is LNHDA and CDR2 SQIVND (reference sequence). Trimming stripped 3 bases from V and 0 bases from J, with 15 bases between. The CDR3 bases are TGTGCCAGTAGTATTGGGCCACCAACCTTAGCCAAAAACATTCAGTACTTC. Its protein is CASSIGPPTLAKNIQYF.

The V and J genes are TRBV6-6 and TRBJ1-4, with TRBD1 matching over 8 bases. The CDR3 length is 14 residues. Germline V gives CDR1 MNHNY, CDR2 SVGAGI (reference sequence). V gave up 2 bases and J gave up 14 bases; unmatched junction bases: 10. The DNA for the CDR3 is TGTGCCAGCAGTTACCCAAGTCAGGGGGCGATTCTGTTTTTT. Translation gives CASSYPSQGAILFF.

The chain joins TRBV5-1 to TRBJ1-2, with 7 bases identical to TRBD1. Germline loops: CDR1 SGHRS, CDR2 YFSETQ. There are 15 residues in the CDR3. V shed 5 bases and J 4 bases; nucleotides not matched to a gene: 11. The CDR3, as DNA: TGCGCCAGCAGGGGTACACAGGGGCTTTTCTATGGCTACACCTTC. The encoded protein is CASRGTQGLFYGYTF.